This T cell receptor beta chain derives from a study of T cell responses to AZD1222 COVID-19 vaccine. Worth noting for this clone: Antigen: not known.

Points from the study as a whole: Close to half of all spike-specific TCRs reportedly target regions of the variants that are unmutated. Spike-spanning, vaccine-associated CD4 TCRs were dominant at 160-218 and 743-854. After the peak T cell response, and only then, were repertoires sampled. It should be noted that donors were predominantly white British and more often female, and clonal diversity was possibly underestimated.

TCRdb's copy holds only in-frame clones and misses some; the assay was immunoSEQ multiplex PCR. This table has approximately 100,000 clones, about nine tenths appearing once. Trimming took off 7 bases at V and 4 bases at J, with 10 bases between the two ends. This CDR3 has 12 residues. Germline-derived CDR1 and CDR2 are MNHEY and SVGAGI. The rearrangement links TRBV6-5 to TRBJ1-1; D unclear. Sequences were derived from peripheral blood, sampled on day 0 of AZD1222 vaccination. This receptor was taken from an adult in good health. The CDR3 DNA sequence: TGTGCCAGCAAGCGGCAGACCACTGAAGCTTTCTTT. As protein: CASKRQTTEAFF.